Presented here are 11 T cell receptor beta chains from one specimen sequenced in a study of cytomegalovirus exposure and HLA in healthy donors. 60 Vbeta and 13 Jbeta primers were used in PCR. Sequencing was performed with immunoSEQ multiplex PCR; in TCRdb, only in-frame clones are kept and a portion is missing. The table lists about 140,000 clones, approximately 80% of them singletons, with around 5% in the top ten. Sequenced: PBMCs. These receptors were collected from a male donor in good health and CMV-seronegative.

This clone was counted a few times. CDR3: CASMSQETQYF. The CDR3 bases are TGTGCCAGCATGAGCCAAGAGACCCAGTACTTC. The genes are TRBV25-1 and TRBJ2-5, with unresolved D. Germline V CDR1 and CDR2: MGHDK, SYGVNS. The CDR3 is 11 amino acids. Trimming took off 7 bases at V and 1 base at J, with 4 bases between the two ends.

V gene TRBV18 combines with J gene TRBJ2-7; D is unresolved. V was cut by 0 bases and J by 6 bases, with 9 bases left in between. Germline V gene lookup returns CDR1 KGHSH and CDR2 LQKENI. CDR3 length: 13 residues. The CDR3 nucleotides are TGTGCCAGCTCACCACCGTCGTCCCTCGAGCAGTACTTC. This codes for CASSPPSSLEQYF.

The J gene is TRBJ1-5, the V gene TRBV7-2; TRBD1 matches at 7 bases. CDR3 length equals 15 residues. Trimming removed 6 bases from V and 3 bases from J; junction bases left unmatched: 8. CDR1 and CDR2 (germline): SGHTA, FQGNSA. This CDR3 reads CASSSWDRPNQPQHF. CDR3 coding DNA: TGTGCCAGCAGTTCCTGGGACAGACCCAATCAGCCCCAGCATTTT.

This clone was picked up one time. This chain links TRBV5-5 with TRBJ2-4; possibly TRBD2 for D (5 bases). CDR3 length: 16 residues. Trimming removed 4 bases from V and 0 bases from J, with 14 bases in between. Looked up from germline, CDR1 is SGHKS and CDR2 is YYEKEE (reference sequence). The chain's CDR3 is CASSPGLGEAKNIQYF. DNA for the CDR3: TGTGCCAGCAGCCCGGGCCTGGGAGAAGCCAAAAACATTCAGTACTTC.

The chain is built from TRBV5-1 and TRBJ1-2; D perhaps matches TRBD1 (5 bases). Germline V gives CDR1 SGHRS, CDR2 YFSETQ. V was cut by 0 bases and J by 5 bases, with 14 bases left in between. The CDR3 spans 15 residues. This CDR3 is CASSLGRQNLYGYTF. The DNA for the CDR3 is TGCGCCAGCAGCTTGGGGAGACAGAACCTTTATGGCTACACCTTC.

The V and J genes are TRBV5-1 and TRBJ2-1, with 11 bases matching TRBD2. Per the germline V gene, CDR1 is SGHRS and CDR2 is YFSETQ. Trimming cost V 5 bases and J 4 bases; bases outside gene matches: 5. The length of the CDR3 is 15 residues. CDR3 in DNA: TGCGCCAGCAGTTCGGGACTAGCGGATTACAATGAGCAGTTCTTC. This codes for CASSSGLADYNEQFF.

The chain couples TRBV11-2 to TRBJ2-4; the D gene is possibly TRBD2 (6 bases). CDR1 and CDR2 from the germline V gene are SGHAT and FQNNGV. This CDR3 has 15 amino acids. V was pared by 4 bases and J by 3 bases, with 13 bases between. The DNA of the CDR3 is TGTGCCAGCAGCTGGGCGGGGTTCGTCAAAAACATTCAGTACTTC. Encoded protein: CASSWAGFVKNIQYF.

The chain links TRBV28 to TRBJ2-5, with D possibly matching TRBD2 (5 bases). TRBJ2-7 matches the DNA end more closely, so the J call is doubtful. This CDR3 region has 12 residues. Germline CDR1 MDHEN, CDR2 SYDVKM. CDR3 nucleotide sequence: TGTGCCACCGGGGAGAGTTTATACGAGCAGTACTTC. Translating gives CATGESLYEQYF.

CDR3 DNA: TGTGCCAGCAGTTTTCCCAGGGGAACTTTCTTT. Its protein is CASSFPRGTFF. The rearrangement links TRBV28 to TRBJ1-1; the D gene is possibly TRBD1 (6 bases). Deletions cut 3 bases from V and 12 bases from J, with 11 bases between. Germline V gene sequence: CDR1 MDHEN, CDR2 SYDVKM. This CDR3 comprises 11 residues.

The V gene is TRBV30, the J gene TRBJ2-7; 7 nucleotides line up with TRBD1. This CDR3 has 11 residues. The V and J ends lost 8 bases and 6 bases, in that order; junction bases with no gene match: 7. The germline gives CDR1 GTSNPN, CDR2 SVGIG (reference sequence). The CDR3: CAGGRTGEQYF. DNA for the CDR3: TGTGCCGGGGGTAGGACAGGCGAGCAGTACTTC. The whole variable domain, filled in from reference TRBV30 and TRBJ2-7, reads SQTIHQWPATLVQPVGSPLSLECTVEGTSNPNLYWYRQAAGRGLQLLFYSVGIGQISSEVPQNLSASRPQDRQFILSSKKLLLSDSGFYLCAGGRTGEQYFGPGTRLTVT.

J is TRBJ1-6 and V is TRBV7-8, with 9 bases that match TRBD1. CDR1 and CDR2 from the germline V gene are SGHVS and FQNEAQ. This CDR3 contains 16 residues. V lost 5 bases, J lost 2 bases, and 4 bases stayed unmatched. Here the CDR3 reads CASSPDRGPYNSPLHF. CDR3 coding DNA: TGTGCCAGCAGCCCGGACAGGGGCCCCTATAATTCACCCCTCCACTTT.